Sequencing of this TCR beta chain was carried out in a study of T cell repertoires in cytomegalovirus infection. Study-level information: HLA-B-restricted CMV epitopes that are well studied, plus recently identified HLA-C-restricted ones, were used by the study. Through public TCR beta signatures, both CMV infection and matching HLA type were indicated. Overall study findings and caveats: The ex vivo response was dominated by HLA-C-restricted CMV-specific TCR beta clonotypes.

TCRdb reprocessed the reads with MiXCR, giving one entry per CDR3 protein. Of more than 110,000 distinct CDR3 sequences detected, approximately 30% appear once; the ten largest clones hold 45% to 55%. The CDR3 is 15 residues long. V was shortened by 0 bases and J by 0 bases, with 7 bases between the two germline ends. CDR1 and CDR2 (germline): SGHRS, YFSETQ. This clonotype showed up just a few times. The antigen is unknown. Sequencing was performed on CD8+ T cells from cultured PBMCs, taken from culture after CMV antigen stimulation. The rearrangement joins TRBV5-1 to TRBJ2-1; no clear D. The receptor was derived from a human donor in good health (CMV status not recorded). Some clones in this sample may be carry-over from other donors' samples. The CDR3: CASSLGSNSYNEQFF. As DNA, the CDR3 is TGCGCCAGCAGCTTGGGCTCGAACTCCTACAATGAGCAGTTCTTC.